This is a list of T cell receptor beta chains from one sample in a study of T-cell memory formation after mild COVID-19. TCRdb processed the 5' RACE reads anew with MiXCR; each CDR3 protein has one entry. The sample holds around 450,000 distinct CDR3 sequences; about 20% are singletons and the top ten take around 8.4%. Sequencing used PBMCs or a T cell subset sorted from them (not recorded which). The receptors were sampled from an adult woman who had mild COVID-19 (a few samples of this study predate the infection). Cell type and time point are not known. Both conserved end residues are part of each CDR3. The order of the fields is V gene, D gene, J gene, clone size, CDR3 protein, CDR3 DNA. The D gene is left open where the match is weak. Expanded clones are given a class, and other clones once, few, many or no size at all.

TRBV4-1,TRBD1,TRBJ2-1,few,CASSQAQGVGQFF,TGCGCCAGCAGCCAGGCCCAGGGGGTTGGGCAGTTCTTC
TRBV12-3/TRBV12-4,TRBD1,TRBJ1-3,NA,CASSSQGVTIYF,TGTGCCAGCAGTTCACAGGGGGTAACCATATATTTT
TRBV4-1,NA,TRBJ1-1,NA,CASSQERIASGATNTEAFF,TGCGCCAGCAGCCAAGAGAGAATAGCATCAGGGGCCACGAACACTGAAGCTTTCTTT
TRBV9,NA,TRBJ2-7,once,CASSVQGGVDEQYF,TGTGCCAGCAGCGTACAAGGGGGTGTCGACGAGCAGTACTTC
TRBV27,NA,TRBJ1-6,few,CASSFRTIMPNSPLHF,TGTGCCAGCAGTTTCCGGACGATTATGCCTAATTCACCCCTCCACTTT
TRBV20-1,TRBD1,TRBJ2-1,many,CSADSTGTGLNEQFF,TGCAGTGCTGACTCCACCGGGACAGGGCTAAATGAGCAGTTCTTC
TRBV3-1,NA,TRBJ2-2,few,CASSQDWTANTGELFF,TGTGCCAGCAGCCAAGATTGGACAGCGAACACCGGGGAGCTGTTTTTT
TRBV24-1,NA,TRBJ1-3,NA,CATSDPRVSGNTIYF,TGTGCCACCAGTGATCCCCGGGTATCTGGAAACACCATATATTTT
TRBV7-8,NA,TRBJ2-5,NA,CASSFGSRETQYF,TGTGCCAGCAGCTTCGGGTCTCGGGAGACCCAGTACTTC
TRBV20-1,NA,TRBJ2-7,NA,CSARVPGSSYEQYF,TGCAGTGCTAGAGTCCCCGGGAGCTCCTACGAGCAGTACTTC
TRBV12-3/TRBV12-4,NA,TRBJ2-7,NA,CASTQGGRVGEQYF,TGTGCCAGCACCCAGGGAGGACGAGTAGGCGAGCAGTACTTC
TRBV18,NA,TRBJ2-4,few,CASSPLGPQAAKNIQYF,TGTGCCAGCTCACCACTGGGACCTCAAGCAGCCAAAAACATTCAGTACTTC
TRBV12-3/TRBV12-4,TRBD1,TRBJ1-6,NA,CASSLAGTGGSPLHF,TGTGCCAGCAGTTTGGCCGGGACAGGGGGTTCACCCCTCCACTTT
TRBV11-2,NA,TRBJ2-1,many,CASSLRRGQSNEQFF,TGTGCCAGCAGCTTAAGGAGGGGGCAGAGCAATGAGCAGTTCTTC
TRBV12-5,NA,TRBJ1-1,NA,CASGFEAEAFF,TGTGCTAGTGGTTTTGAGGCTGAAGCTTTCTTT
TRBV6-1,NA,TRBJ2-7,few,CASKPRFSYEQYF,TGTGCCAGCAAACCTCGGTTTTCCTACGAGCAGTACTTC
TRBV2,NA,TRBJ2-1,few,CASSEYLNEQFF,TGTGCCAGCAGTGAATATCTAAATGAGCAGTTCTTC
TRBV5-1,TRBD1,TRBJ2-1,NA,CASSATGGGEQFF,TGCGCCAGCAGCGCGACAGGGGGGGGTGAGCAGTTCTTC
TRBV5-6,NA,TRBJ2-5,NA,CASSLVNSPEETQYF,TGTGCCAGCAGCTTGGTAAATAGCCCGGAGGAGACCCAGTACTTC
TRBV7-6,NA,TRBJ2-2,NA,CASSLAETGELFF,TGTGCCAGCAGCTTAGCAGAGACCGGGGAGCTGTTTTTT
TRBV15,NA,TRBJ2-5,few,CATRPGSRETQYF,TGTGCCACCAGACCCGGTAGCAGAGAGACCCAGTACTTC
TRBV27,TRBD1,TRBJ1-2,NA,CASSQGQINYGYTF,TGTGCCAGCTCCCAGGGACAGATAAACTATGGCTACACCTTC
TRBV12-3/TRBV12-4,TRBD2,TRBJ2-1,many,CASSFAVGGEQFF,TGTGCCAGCAGTTTTGCGGTGGGGGGGGAGCAGTTCTTC
TRBV18,TRBD2,TRBJ2-1,NA,CASSPPASGGFNEQFF,TGTGCCAGCTCACCACCGGCTAGCGGGGGGTTCAATGAGCAGTTCTTC
TRBV4-2,TRBD2,TRBJ2-5,few,CASSQDFWEGVETQYF,TGTGCCAGCAGCCAAGATTTCTGGGAGGGAGTTGAGACCCAGTACTTC
TRBV7-3,TRBD2,TRBJ2-2,few,CASSRLAGGTANTGELFF,TGTGCCAGCAGCCGACTAGCGGGGGGTACCGCGAACACCGGGGAGCTGTTTTTT
TRBV4-1,NA,TRBJ2-6,NA,CASSRPFVGASGANVLTF,TGCGCCAGCAGCCGTCCTTTCGTTGGAGCCTCTGGGGCCAACGTCCTGACTTTC
TRBV7-9,TRBD2,TRBJ2-7,few,CASSLSLAGVGEQYF,TGTGCCAGCAGCTTAAGTCTAGCGGGAGTTGGCGAGCAGTACTTC
TRBV9,NA,TRBJ1-2,few,CASSVVRTPNIYGYTF,TGTGCCAGCAGCGTAGTGCGGACACCTAATATCTATGGCTACACCTTC
TRBV6-5,NA,TRBJ2-1,NA,CASMSWYNEQFF,TGTGCCAGCATGTCCTGGTACAATGAGCAGTTCTTC
TRBV11-2,NA,TRBJ2-7,few,CASSAGPTWEQYF,TGTGCCAGCAGCGCGGGGCCTACGTGGGAGCAGTACTTC
TRBV10-3,NA,TRBJ1-5,few,CAISESNRNSNQPQHF,TGTGCCATCAGTGAGTCGAATCGTAACAGCAATCAGCCCCAGCATTTT
TRBV12-3/TRBV12-4,NA,TRBJ2-5,NA,CASSPRVGAQYF,TGTGCCAGCAGTCCGAGAGTTGGGGCTCAGTACTTC
TRBV9,TRBD1,TRBJ2-5,NA,CASSVADRGYETQYF,TGTGCCAGCAGCGTCGCCGACAGGGGATACGAGACCCAGTACTTC
TRBV15,NA,TRBJ2-1,few,CATSSDLGGIYNEQFF,TGTGCCACCAGCAGCGACCTGGGGGGAATCTACAATGAGCAGTTCTTC
TRBV20-1,NA,TRBJ1-1,few,CSASRVGRDTEAFF,TGCAGTGCTAGTCGCGTTGGCAGGGATACTGAAGCTTTCTTT
TRBV4-1,TRBD2,TRBJ2-7,few,CASSQLGLGTYEQYF,TGCGCCAGCAGCCAGCTGGGACTAGGGACCTACGAGCAGTACTTC
TRBV9,NA,TRBJ1-2,few,CASSVAPTGDNYGYTF,TGTGCCAGCAGCGTAGCTCCGACAGGCGACAACTATGGCTACACCTTC
TRBV7-8,NA,TRBJ1-1,few,CASSPTFMNTEAFF,TGTGCCAGCAGCCCTACGTTCATGAACACTGAAGCTTTCTTT
TRBV7-9,NA,TRBJ2-7,NA,CASSFHPSGDLPYEQYF,TGTGCCAGCAGCTTCCACCCATCAGGGGACCTACCCTACGAGCAGTACTTC
TRBV5-1,NA,TRBJ2-1,NA,CASSLWIGTTYNEQFF,TGCGCCAGCAGCTTGTGGATAGGGACCACCTACAATGAGCAGTTCTTC
TRBV29-1,NA,TRBJ2-3,few,CSVIQTTDTQYF,TGCAGCGTTATACAGACCACAGATACGCAGTATTTT
TRBV24-1,NA,TRBJ2-3,few,CATSEDRGTQYF,TGTGCCACCAGTGAGGACCGGGGGACGCAGTATTTT
TRBV12-3/TRBV12-4,TRBD1,TRBJ1-4,few,CASSAPGTGNEKLFF,TGTGCCAGCAGTGCCCCCGGGACAGGGAATGAAAAACTGTTTTTT
TRBV5-5,TRBD1,TRBJ1-2,few,CASSLATTGRGYTF,TGTGCCAGCAGCTTGGCCACGACAGGGAGGGGCTACACCTTC
TRBV29-1,TRBD1,TRBJ2-7,NA,CSVEGQGYSYEQYF,TGCAGCGTTGAGGGACAGGGGTACTCCTACGAGCAGTACTTC